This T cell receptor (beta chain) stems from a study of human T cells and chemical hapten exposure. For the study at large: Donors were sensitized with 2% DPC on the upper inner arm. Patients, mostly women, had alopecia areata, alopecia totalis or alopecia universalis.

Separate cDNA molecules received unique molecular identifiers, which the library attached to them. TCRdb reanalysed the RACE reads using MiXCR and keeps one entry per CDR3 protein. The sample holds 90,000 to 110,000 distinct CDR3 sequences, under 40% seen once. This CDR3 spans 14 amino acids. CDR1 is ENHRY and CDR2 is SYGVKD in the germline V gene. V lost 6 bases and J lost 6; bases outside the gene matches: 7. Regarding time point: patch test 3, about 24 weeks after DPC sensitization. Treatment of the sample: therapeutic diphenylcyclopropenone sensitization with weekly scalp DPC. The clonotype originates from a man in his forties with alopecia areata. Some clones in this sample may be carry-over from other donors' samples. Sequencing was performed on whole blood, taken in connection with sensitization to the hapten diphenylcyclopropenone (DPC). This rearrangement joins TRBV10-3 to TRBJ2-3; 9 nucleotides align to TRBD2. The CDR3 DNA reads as TGTGCCATCAGCCCGGGACTAGCAAGCGATACGCAGTATTTT. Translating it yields CAISPGLASDTQYF.